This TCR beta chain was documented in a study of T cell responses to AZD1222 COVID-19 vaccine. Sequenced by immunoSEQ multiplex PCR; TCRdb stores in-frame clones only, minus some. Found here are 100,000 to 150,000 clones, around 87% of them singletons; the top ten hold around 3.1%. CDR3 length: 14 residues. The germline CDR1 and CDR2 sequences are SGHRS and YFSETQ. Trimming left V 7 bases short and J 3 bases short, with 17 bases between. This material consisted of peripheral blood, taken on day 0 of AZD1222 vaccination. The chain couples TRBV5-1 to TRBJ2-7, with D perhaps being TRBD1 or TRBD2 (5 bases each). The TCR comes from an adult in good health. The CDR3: CASWDREWGYEQYF. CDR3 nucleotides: TGCGCCAGCTGGGACCGGGAATGGGGCTACGAGCAGTACTTC. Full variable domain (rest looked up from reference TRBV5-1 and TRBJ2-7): KAGVTQTPRYLIKTRGQQVTLSCSPISGHRSVSWYQQTPGQGLQFLFEYFSETQRNKGNFPGRFSGRQFSNSRSEMNVSTLELGDSALYLCASWDREWGYEQYFGPGTRLTVT.